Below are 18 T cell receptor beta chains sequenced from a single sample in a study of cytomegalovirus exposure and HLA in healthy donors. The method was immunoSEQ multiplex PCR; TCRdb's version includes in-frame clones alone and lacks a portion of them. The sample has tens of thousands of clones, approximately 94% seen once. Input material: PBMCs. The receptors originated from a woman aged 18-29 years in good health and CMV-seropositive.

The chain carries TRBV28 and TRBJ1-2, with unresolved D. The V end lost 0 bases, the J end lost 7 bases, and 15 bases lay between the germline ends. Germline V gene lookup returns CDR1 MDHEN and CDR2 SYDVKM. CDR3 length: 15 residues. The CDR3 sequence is CASSLWGQTPIGYTF. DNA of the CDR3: TGTGCCAGCAGTTTATGGGGCCAGACCCCTATTGGCTACACCTTC.

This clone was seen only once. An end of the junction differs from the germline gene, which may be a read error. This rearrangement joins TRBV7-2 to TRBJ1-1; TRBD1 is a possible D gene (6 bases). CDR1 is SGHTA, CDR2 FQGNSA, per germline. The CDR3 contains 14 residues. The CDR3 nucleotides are TGTGCCAGCAGCTTCCACACAGGGAACCCTGAAGCTTTCTTT. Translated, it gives CASSFHTGNPEAFF.

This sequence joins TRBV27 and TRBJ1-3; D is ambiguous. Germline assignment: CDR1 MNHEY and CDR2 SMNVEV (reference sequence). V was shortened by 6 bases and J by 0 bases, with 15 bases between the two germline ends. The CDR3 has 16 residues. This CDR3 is CASSPTVAVSGNTIYF. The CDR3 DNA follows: TGTGCCAGCAGCCCAACCGTGGCGGTCTCTGGAAACACCATATATTTT.

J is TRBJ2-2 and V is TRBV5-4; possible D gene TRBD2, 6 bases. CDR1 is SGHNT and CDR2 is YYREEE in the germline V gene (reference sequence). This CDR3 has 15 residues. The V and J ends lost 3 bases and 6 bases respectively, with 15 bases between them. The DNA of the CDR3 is TGTGCCAGCAGCTCTTGGAGTAGGGAGGCCGGGGAGCTGTTTTTT. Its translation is CASSSWSREAGELFF.

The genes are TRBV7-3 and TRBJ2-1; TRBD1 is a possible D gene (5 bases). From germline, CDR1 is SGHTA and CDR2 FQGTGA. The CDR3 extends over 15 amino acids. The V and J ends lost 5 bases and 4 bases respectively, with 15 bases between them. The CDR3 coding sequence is TGTGCCAGCAGCCCCCACCCCGACAGATACAATGAGCAGTTCTTC. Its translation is CASSPHPDRYNEQFF.

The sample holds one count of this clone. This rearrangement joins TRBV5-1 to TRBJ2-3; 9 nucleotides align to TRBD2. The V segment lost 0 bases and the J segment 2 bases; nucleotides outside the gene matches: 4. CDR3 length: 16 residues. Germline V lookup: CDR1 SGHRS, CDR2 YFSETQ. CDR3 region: CASSLVSSGATDTQYF. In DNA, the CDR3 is TGCGCCAGCAGCTTGGTTTCTAGCGGGGCCACAGATACGCAGTATTTT.

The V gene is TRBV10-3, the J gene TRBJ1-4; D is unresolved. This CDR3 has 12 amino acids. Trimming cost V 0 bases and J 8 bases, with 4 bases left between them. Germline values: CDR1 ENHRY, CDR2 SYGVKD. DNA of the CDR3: TGTGCCATCAGTGAGTCCGGGGAAAAACTGTTTTTT. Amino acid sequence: CAISESGEKLFF.

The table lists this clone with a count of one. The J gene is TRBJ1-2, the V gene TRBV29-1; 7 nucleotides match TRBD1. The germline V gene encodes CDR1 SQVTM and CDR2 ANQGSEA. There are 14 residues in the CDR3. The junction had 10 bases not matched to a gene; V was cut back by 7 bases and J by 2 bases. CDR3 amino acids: CSAARTGLNYGYTF. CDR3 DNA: TGCAGCGCCGCCCGGACAGGATTGAACTATGGCTACACCTTC. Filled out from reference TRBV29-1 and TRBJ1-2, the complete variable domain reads SAVISQKPSRDICQRGTSLTIQCQVDSQVTMMFWYRQQPGQSLTLIATANQGSEATYESGFVIDKFPISRPNLTFSTLTVSNMSPEDSSIYLCSAARTGLNYGYTFGSGTRLTVV.

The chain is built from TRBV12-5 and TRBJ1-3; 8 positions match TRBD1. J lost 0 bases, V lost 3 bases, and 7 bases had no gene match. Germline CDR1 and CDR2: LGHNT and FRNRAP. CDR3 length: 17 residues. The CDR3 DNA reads TGTGCTAGTGGTTTCACCAGGACAGGGAGCTCTGGAAACACCATATATTTT. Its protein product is CASGFTRTGSSGNTIYF.

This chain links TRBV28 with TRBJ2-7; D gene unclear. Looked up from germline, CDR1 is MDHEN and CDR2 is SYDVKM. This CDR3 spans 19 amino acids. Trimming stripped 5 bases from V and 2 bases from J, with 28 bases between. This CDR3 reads CASSVRPFRRRVNPYEQYF. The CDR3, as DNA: TGTGCCAGCAGTGTACGTCCATTCCGGCGGAGAGTAAATCCCTACGAGCAGTACTTC.

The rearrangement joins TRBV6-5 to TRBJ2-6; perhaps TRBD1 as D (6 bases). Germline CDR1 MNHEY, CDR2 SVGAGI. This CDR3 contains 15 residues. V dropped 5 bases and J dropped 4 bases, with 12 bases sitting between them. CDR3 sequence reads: CASSATGSGANVLTF. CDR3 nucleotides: TGTGCCAGCAGTGCAACAGGGTCCGGGGCCAACGTCCTGACTTTC.

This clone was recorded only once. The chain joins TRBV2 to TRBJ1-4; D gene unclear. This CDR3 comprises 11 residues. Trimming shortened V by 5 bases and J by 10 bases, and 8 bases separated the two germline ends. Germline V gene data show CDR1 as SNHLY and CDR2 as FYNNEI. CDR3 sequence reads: CASSPGAKLFF. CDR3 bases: TGTGCCAGCAGTCCCGGTGCAAAACTGTTTTTT. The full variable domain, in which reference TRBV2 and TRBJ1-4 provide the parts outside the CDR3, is EPEVTQTPSHQVTQMGQEVILRCVPISNHLYFYWYRQILGQKVEFLVSFYNNEISEKSEIFDDQFSVERPDGSNFTLKIRSTKLEDSAMYFCASSPGAKLFFGSGTQLSVL.

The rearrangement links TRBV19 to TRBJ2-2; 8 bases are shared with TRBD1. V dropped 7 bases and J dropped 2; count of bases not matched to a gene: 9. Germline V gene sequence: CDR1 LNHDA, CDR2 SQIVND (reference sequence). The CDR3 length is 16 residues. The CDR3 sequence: CASTPPGQVNTGELFF. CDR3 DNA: TGTGCCAGTACTCCACCGGGACAGGTCAACACCGGGGAGCTGTTTTTT.

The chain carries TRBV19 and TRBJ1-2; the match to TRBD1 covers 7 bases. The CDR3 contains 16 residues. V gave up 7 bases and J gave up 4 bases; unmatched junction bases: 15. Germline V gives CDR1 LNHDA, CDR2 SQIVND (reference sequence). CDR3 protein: CASNKNQGGPGYGYTF. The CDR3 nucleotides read TGTGCCAGTAACAAAAATCAGGGGGGCCCTGGCTATGGCTACACCTTC.

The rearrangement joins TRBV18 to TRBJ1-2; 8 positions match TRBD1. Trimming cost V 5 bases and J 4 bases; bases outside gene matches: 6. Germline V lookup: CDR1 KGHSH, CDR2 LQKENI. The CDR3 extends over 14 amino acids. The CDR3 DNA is TGTGCCAGCTCATTGGGACAGGTGTTCTATGGCTACACCTTC. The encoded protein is CASSLGQVFYGYTF.

The CDR3 coding sequence is TGTGCCAGCAGCGATGAGAGCTCCTATAATTCACCCCTCCACTTT. Translated: CASSDESSYNSPLHF. This chain uses TRBV9 with TRBJ1-6; D call uncertain. V lost 3 bases and J 0 bases, leaving 7 bases between the germline ends. The CDR3 sequence is 15 residues long. Germline CDR1 SGDLS, CDR2 YYNGEE.

The CDR3 DNA sequence: TGTGCCAGCAGCCAAGATCAGGGGGAATCACCCCTCCACTTT. It specifies CASSQDQGESPLHF. The chain recombines TRBV14 with TRBJ1-6; 7 nucleotides align to TRBD1. V lost 0 bases, J lost 10 bases, and 3 bases stayed unmatched. Germline loops: CDR1 SGHDN, CDR2 FVKESK. There are 14 residues in the CDR3.

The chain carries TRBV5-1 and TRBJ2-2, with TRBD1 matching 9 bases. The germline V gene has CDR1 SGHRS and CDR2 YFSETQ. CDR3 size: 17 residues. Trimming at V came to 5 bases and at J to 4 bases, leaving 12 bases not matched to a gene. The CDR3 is CASSPLDGTGTTGELFF. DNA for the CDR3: TGCGCCAGCAGTCCTTTGGACGGGACAGGGACCACCGGGGAGCTGTTTTTT.